The present TCR beta chain was sequenced within a study of cytomegalovirus exposure and HLA in healthy donors. Broader study findings: In a later analysis, TCR beta V- and J-gene trimming showed a link to a missense DCLRE1C variant. Across HLA loci, a later analysis found differing TCR association rates, with DRB1 most and HLA-C fewest. The authors enumerated roughly 180 TCR beta chains as linked to cytomegalovirus. It is likely that the observed cluster of highly shared sequence variants was a sequencing artifact.

A multiplex PCR was run with 60 Vbeta primers and 13 Jbeta primers. Sequencing used immunoSEQ multiplex PCR; TCRdb keeps in-frame clones, though not all of them. Of about 170,000 clones listed, less than 75% are singletons. The CDR3 runs 15 residues. Trimming removed 7 bases from V and 3 bases from J; junction bases left unmatched: 11. Germline V lookup: CDR1 MNHEY, CDR2 SVGAGI. About this clone: The target antigen is unknown. Other DNA sequences of this sample code for an identical CDR3.

This rearrangement joins TRBV6-5 to TRBJ2-5; 7 bases align to TRBD1. Sequencing used PBMCs. The TCR originated in a girl aged 10-17 years in good health and CMV-seronegative. Here the CDR3 reads CASTYYSGTEETQYF. CDR3 DNA: TGTGCCAGCACCTACTACTCGGGGACAGAAGAGACCCAGTACTTC.